This T cell receptor (beta chain) came from a study of response to subunit inactivated influenza vaccine. Whole-study findings and limits: Every seasonal influenza vaccination brings in few new T cells, the authors suggested.

The sample holds many counts of this clonotype. Its target is not known. One entry per CDR3 protein results from TCRdb running MiXCR on the RT-PCR reads. The data hold roughly 670,000 distinct CDR3 sequences, with less than 15% observed a single time. With V trimmed by 5 bases and J by 0 bases, 3 bases remained unmatched. This CDR3 contains 15 residues. The germline V gene encodes CDR1 SNHLY and CDR2 FYNNEI. This TCR derives from a man aged 45-60 years who received an inactivated influenza vaccine. The chain links TRBV2 to TRBJ1-4; TRBD1 aligns across 7 bases. Specimen: PBMCs from blood, collected 14 to 15 days before vaccination. The CDR3: CASSQGGATNEKLFF. CDR3 in DNA: TGTGCCAGCAGTCAGGGGGGAGCAACTAATGAAAAACTGTTTTTT.